The text below deals with one T cell receptor (beta chain). The antigen remains undetermined. J lost 1 base, V lost 6 bases, and 6 bases had no gene match. The germline CDR1 and CDR2 sequences are MDHEN and SYDVKM. The CDR3 has 14 residues. Surgery without prior neoadjuvant therapy was the treatment of the selected pancreatic ductal adenocarcinoma patients. The assay was immunoSEQ multiplex PCR, and TCRdb's table has in-frame clones only and misses some. Among about 98,000 clones, 90% to 95% were seen once, and the ten largest hold under 3.5%. The sample belongs to a study of T cells in pancreatic ductal adenocarcinoma. Study-wide points: Unique clonotypes were around 8-fold more numerous in blood than in tumor.

The TCR originated in a human donor with pancreatic ductal adenocarcinoma. Sample: PBMCs. The rearrangement links TRBV28 to TRBJ2-7, with TRBD1 identical over 7 bases. Written as DNA, the CDR3 is TGTGCCAGCAGACCGGGACAGACTTCCTACGAGCAGTACTTC. Protein product: CASRPGQTSYEQYF.